The entry below gives a single T cell receptor beta chain sequence along with its context. The germline V and J ends were trimmed by 6 bases and 0 bases, with 9 bases remaining between them. The CDR3 is 13 residues long. Germline-derived CDR1 and CDR2 are SGHTA and FQGNSA. TCRdb reanalysed the RT-PCR reads using MiXCR and keeps one entry per CDR3 protein. The sample has fewer than 800,000 distinct CDR3 sequences; more than 13% are singletons. This TCR derives from a female donor in good health, serving as a healthy control. What was sequenced was memory CD4+ T cells from blood. The chain employs TRBV7-2 and TRBJ2-7, with D hard to call. CDR3 in DNA: TGTGCCAGCAGTCGACTCCCCTCCTACGAGCAGTACTTC. Its protein is CASSRLPSYEQYF.